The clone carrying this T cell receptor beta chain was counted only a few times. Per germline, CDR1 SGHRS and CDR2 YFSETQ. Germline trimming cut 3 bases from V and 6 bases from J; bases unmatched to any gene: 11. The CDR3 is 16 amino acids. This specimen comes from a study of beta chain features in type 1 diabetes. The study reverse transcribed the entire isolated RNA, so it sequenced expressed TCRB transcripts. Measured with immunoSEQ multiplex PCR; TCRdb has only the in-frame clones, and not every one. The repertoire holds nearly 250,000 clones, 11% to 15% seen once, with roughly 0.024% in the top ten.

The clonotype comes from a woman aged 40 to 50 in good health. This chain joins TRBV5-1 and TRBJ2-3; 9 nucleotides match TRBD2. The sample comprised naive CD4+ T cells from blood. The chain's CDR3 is CASSYGSGGPGDTQYF. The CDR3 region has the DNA TGCGCCAGCAGCTACGGTAGCGGGGGCCCCGGGGATACGCAGTATTTT.